This T cell receptor beta chain was recorded in a study of PD-1 blockade in classical Hodgkin lymphoma. Generated by immunoSEQ multiplex PCR, the TCRdb table keeps only in-frame clones and is missing some. The table shows approximately 65,000 clones, with 85% to 95% occurring only once. This clone was seen more than once but under ten times. Time point of the sample: cycle 4 day 1 (C4D1), after less than 7 weeks of nivolumab. Each of the patients experienced relapse following autologous stem cell transplantation, and their brentuximab vedotin exposure differed. The starting material was peripheral blood mononuclear cells (PBMCs), obtained before the fourth cycle of nivolumab. The TCR comes from a human donor with classical Hodgkin lymphoma.

The CDR3 DNA follows: TGTGCCACCAGCAAAGAGGGAGGGGGCGATGAGCAGTTCTTC. As protein: CATSKEGGGDEQFF. The chain employs TRBV15 and TRBJ2-1; D could derive from TRBD1 or TRBD2 (7 bases each). V lost 4 bases and J lost 8, with 15 bases in between. Germline V CDR1 and CDR2: LNHNV, YYDKDF (reference sequence). The CDR3 length is 14 residues.